This paragraph reports one T cell receptor (beta chain). Its antigen is currently unknown. TCRdb's copy holds only in-frame clones and misses some; the assay was immunoSEQ multiplex PCR. The sample carries some 96,000 clones, over 75% recorded once. This sample was taken from a study of identifying expanded T cells in peripheral blood. General study findings and limits: Variance in clone template counts between roughly two-week samples significantly increased with total template count across all healthy donors.

The V gene's germline CDR1 is SGHVS and CDR2 FQNEAQ. The CDR3 is 18 residues long. Losses at the gene ends were 5 bases for V and 4 bases for J; bases not matched to a gene: 14. The genes are TRBV7-8 and TRBJ1-2; the match to TRBD1 covers 12 bases. Sequencing input: blood. This TCR derives from a person aged 18 to 75 in good health. CDR3 in amino acids: CASSALGDGTGGSYGYTF. For the CDR3, the DNA is TGTGCCAGCAGCGCCCTAGGGGACGGGACAGGGGGCAGCTATGGCTACACCTTC.